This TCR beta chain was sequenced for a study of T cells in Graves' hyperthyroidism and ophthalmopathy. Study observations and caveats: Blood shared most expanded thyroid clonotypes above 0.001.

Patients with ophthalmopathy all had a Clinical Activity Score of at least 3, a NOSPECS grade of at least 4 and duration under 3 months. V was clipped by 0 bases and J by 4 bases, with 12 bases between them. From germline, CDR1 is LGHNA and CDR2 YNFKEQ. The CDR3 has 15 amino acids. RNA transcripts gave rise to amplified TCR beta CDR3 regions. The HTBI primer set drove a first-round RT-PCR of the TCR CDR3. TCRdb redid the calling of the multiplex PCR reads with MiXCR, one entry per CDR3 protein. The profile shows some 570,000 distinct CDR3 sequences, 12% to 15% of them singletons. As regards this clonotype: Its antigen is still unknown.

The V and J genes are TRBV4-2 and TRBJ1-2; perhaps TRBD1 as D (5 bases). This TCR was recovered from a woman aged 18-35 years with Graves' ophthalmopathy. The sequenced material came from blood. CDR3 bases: TGTGCCAGCAGCCAAGATCGGTTGGGGGGCTATGGCTACACCTTC. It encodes CASSQDRLGGYGYTF.